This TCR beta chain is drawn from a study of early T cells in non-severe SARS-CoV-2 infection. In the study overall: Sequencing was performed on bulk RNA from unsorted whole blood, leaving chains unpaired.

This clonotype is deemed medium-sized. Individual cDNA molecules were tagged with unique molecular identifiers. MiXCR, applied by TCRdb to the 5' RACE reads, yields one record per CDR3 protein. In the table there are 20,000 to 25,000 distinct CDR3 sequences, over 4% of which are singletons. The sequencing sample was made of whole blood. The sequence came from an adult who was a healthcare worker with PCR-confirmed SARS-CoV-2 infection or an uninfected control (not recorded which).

This CDR3 is CSALDRGDRNEQFF. The DNA for the CDR3 is TGCAGCGCACTTGACAGGGGAGACCGCAATGAGCAGTTCTTC. This sequence joins TRBV29-1 and TRBJ2-1; 8 positions match TRBD1. Trimming removed 7 bases from V and 6 bases from J; junction bases left unmatched: 11. The germline V gene encodes CDR1 SQVTM and CDR2 ANQGSEA. The CDR3 sequence is 14 residues long.